Below are 12 T cell receptor beta chains sequenced from a single sample in a study of T cells in Graves' hyperthyroidism and ophthalmopathy. TCR beta CDR3 regions were amplified from RNA transcripts. TCR CDR3 underwent first-round RT-PCR with the HTBI primer set. MiXCR, run by TCRdb on the multiplex PCR reads, gives a single entry per CDR3 protein. Altogether about 540,000 distinct CDR3 sequences are present, just over 45% being singletons, with the ten largest covering more than 7%. The sequencing input was peripheral blood or thyroid tissue (not recorded which). These receptors originate from a woman in her late teens or twenties with Graves' hyperthyroidism.

This clonotype was seen repeatedly, ten times or more. This chain connects TRBV5-5 to TRBJ2-5; D is unresolved. The CDR3 is 11 residues long. V lost 2 bases and J 5 bases, leaving 4 bases between the germline ends. In germline, CDR1 is SGHKS, CDR2 YYEKEE (reference sequence). The CDR3 region has the DNA TGTGCCAGCAGCTTAATTGAGACCCAGTACTTC. Translated: CASSLIETQYF.

This clonotype was seen at least ten times. V gene TRBV5-5 combines with J gene TRBJ1-1; D not certain. V shed 0 bases and J shed 5 bases, with 5 bases lying between them. This CDR3 spans 12 amino acids. CDR1 SGHKS and CDR2 YYEKEE come from the germline V gene (reference sequence). The CDR3 loop is CASSLAQTEAFF. The CDR3 DNA reads TGTGCCAGCAGCTTGGCGCAGACTGAAGCTTTCTTT.

This clonotype occurred many times. J is TRBJ1-2 and V is TRBV6-5; D possibly corresponds to TRBD1 (5 bases). The CDR3 length is 13 residues. Germline V lookup: CDR1 MNHEY, CDR2 SVGAGI. The ends were cut back, 6 bases at V and 2 bases at J, with 10 bases in the middle. CDR3 bases: TGTGCCAGCAGCCTCCGGACAAACTATGGCTACACCTTC. Its translation is CASSLRTNYGYTF.

The chain combines TRBV20-1 with TRBJ2-2; 10 positions agree with TRBD2. Germline V gene data show CDR1 as DFQATT and CDR2 as SNEGSKA (reference sequence). This CDR3 region has 16 residues. The V segment lost 6 bases and the J segment 6 bases; nucleotides outside the gene matches: 13. CDR3 residues: CSASSRLGLASGELFF. The CDR3 nucleotides read TGCAGTGCCAGCAGTAGACTGGGACTAGCGTCCGGGGAGCTGTTTTTT.

The chain uses TRBV3-1 and TRBJ2-4; 9 nucleotides match TRBD1. Trimming took 5 bases from V and 8 from J; bases not matched to a gene: 10. This CDR3 region has 15 residues. Looked up from germline, CDR1 is LGHDT and CDR2 is YNNKEL (reference sequence). CDR3 amino acids: CASSSFGQGKDIQYF. The CDR3 bases are TGTGCCAGCAGCTCCTTCGGACAGGGGAAGGACATTCAGTACTTC.

This rearrangement joins TRBV7-9 to TRBJ2-3; D is ambiguous. From germline, CDR1 is SEHNR and CDR2 FQNEAQ (reference sequence). V dropped 5 bases and J dropped 0 bases, with 15 bases sitting between them. The CDR3 runs to 16 residues. The CDR3 is CASSTSYPQSTDTQYF. CDR3 coding DNA: TGTGCCAGCAGCACGTCGTACCCACAGAGCACAGATACGCAGTATTTT. Looking up the rest from reference TRBV7-9 and TRBJ2-3 gives the full variable domain: DTGVSQNPRHKITKRGQNVTFRCDPISEHNRLYWYRQTLGQGPEFLTYFQNEAQLEKSRLLSDRFSAERPKGSFSTLEIQRTEQGDSAMYLCASSTSYPQSTDTQYFGPGTRLTVL.

The gene calls are TRBV20-1 and TRBJ1-5; 11 bases agree with TRBD1. The CDR3 has 16 residues. Per the germline V gene, CDR1 is DFQATT and CDR2 is SNEGSKA (reference sequence). V shed 5 bases, J shed 1 base, and the junction held 7 bases outside the gene matches. For the CDR3, the DNA is TGCAGTGCTCACGTGGACAGGGGGCGAAGCAATCAGCCCCAGCATTTT. The encoded protein is CSAHVDRGRSNQPQHF.

The chain uses TRBV2 and TRBJ2-7; 12 positions agree with TRBD1. CDR1 and CDR2 from the germline V gene are SNHLY and FYNNEI. With V trimmed by 6 bases and J by 0 bases, 9 bases remained unmatched. The CDR3 consists of 17 residues. The CDR3 loop reads CASRAGQGAKVSYEQYF. DNA of the CDR3: TGTGCCAGCAGAGCGGGACAGGGGGCTAAAGTCTCCTACGAGCAGTACTTC.

This clonotype was picked up many times. The V call is TRBV2, the J call TRBJ1-5; D is possibly TRBD1 (6 bases). Deletions cut 4 bases from V and 4 bases from J, with 23 bases between. The CDR3 is 18 amino acids. From germline, CDR1 is SNHLY and CDR2 FYNNEI. The CDR3 region is CASSAPRGGRSRNQPQHF. The CDR3 nucleotides are TGTGCCAGCAGTGCGCCTCGGGGGGGCCGGTCTCGGAATCAGCCCCAGCATTTT. The full variable domain, rest sourced from reference TRBV2 and TRBJ1-5, is EPEVTQTPSHQVTQMGQEVILRCVPISNHLYFYWYRQILGQKVEFLVSFYNNEISEKSEIFDDQFSVERPDGSNFTLKIRSTKLEDSAMYFCASSAPRGGRSRNQPQHFGDGTRLSIL.

In this sample, this clonotype turned up many times. Written as DNA, the CDR3 is TGCGCCAGCAGCCAAGACGGGGGAGTAGGCTATGGCTACACCTTC. Protein: CASSQDGGVGYGYTF. This sequence joins TRBV4-1 and TRBJ1-2; D is perhaps TRBD1 (5 bases). Trimming pared 0 bases from V and 4 bases from J, leaving 12 bases between. The CDR3 loop spans 15 amino acids. The germline V gene has CDR1 MGHRA and CDR2 YSYEKL.

This clonotype was seen repeatedly, ten times or more. The chain is built from TRBV5-4 and TRBJ2-5, with D possibly being TRBD1 or TRBD2 (5 bases each). Trimming left V 4 bases short and J 5 bases short, with 12 bases between. Germline CDR1 SGHNT, CDR2 YYREEE (reference sequence). This CDR3 has 13 residues. CDR3 sequence (DNA): TGTGCCAGCAGCAGAGCCGGGGCCGAGACCCAGTACTTC. Encoded protein: CASSRAGAETQYF.

Note on this clonotype: Compared with germline, one end of the junction differs, possibly owing to a read error. The chain has TRBV7-3 and TRBJ2-2; tentative D call: TRBD2 (6 bases). The CDR3 sequence is 15 residues long. From germline, CDR1 is SGHTA and CDR2 FQGTGA. CDR3 residues: CASSPIAGNDNEQFF. The DNA of the CDR3 is TGTGCCAGCAGCCCCATTGCGGGAAATGATAATGAGCAGTTTTTT. Complete variable domain (other parts from reference TRBV7-3 and TRBJ2-2): GAGVSQTPSNKVTEKGKYVELRCDPISGHTALYWYRQSLGQGPEFLIYFQGTGAADDSGLPNDRFFAVRPEGSVSTLKIQRTERGDSAVYLCASSPIAGNDNEQFFGEGSRLTVL.